Presented here are 21 T cell receptor beta chains from one specimen sequenced in a study of technical replicates of blood from a few donors. This table comes from immunoSEQ multiplex PCR, and its TCRdb copy is limited to in-frame clones, with some not included. The sample holds 90,000 to 100,000 clones, 90% to 96% seen once. The sequencing sample was made of T cells isolated from PBMCs. The receptors shown here come from a human donor in good health.

This CDR3 reads CSAQVAGELFF. In nucleotides, the CDR3 is TGCAGTGCCCAGGTGGCCGGGGAGCTGTTTTTT. V and J are TRBV20-1 and TRBJ2-2; D uncertain. V lost 6 bases, J lost 6 bases, and 8 bases lay in between. Germline V gene data show CDR1 as DFQATT and CDR2 as SNEGSKA (reference sequence). The CDR3 runs 11 residues.

There are a few counts of this clone. Here the CDR3 DNA reads TGTGCCAGTAGTAAGCGGACAGGGGGCACTGAAGCTTTCTTT. Its protein is CASSKRTGGTEAFF. The rearrangement links TRBV19 to TRBJ1-1, with 10 bases aligning to TRBD1. The length of the CDR3 is 14 residues. The germline CDR1 and CDR2 sequences are LNHDA and SQIVND (reference sequence). With 4 bases clipped from V and 4 bases from J, the junction kept 3 bases outside the gene matches.

The chain carries TRBV28 and TRBJ2-5, with D perhaps matching TRBD1 (7 bases). Germline V gene data show CDR1 as MDHEN and CDR2 as SYDVKM. The ends were cut back, 6 bases at V and 5 bases at J, with 16 bases in the middle. The CDR3 length is 14 residues. This CDR3 reads CASRTKQGRETQYF. DNA for the CDR3: TGTGCCAGCAGGACAAAACAGGGGAGGGAGACCCAGTACTTC.

The chain has TRBV6-6 and TRBJ2-7, with 9 nucleotides matching TRBD1. The CDR3 loop spans 15 amino acids. Losses at the gene ends were 2 bases for V and 2 bases for J; bases not matched to a gene: 4. The V gene's germline CDR1 is MNHNY and CDR2 SVGAGI (reference sequence). In DNA, the CDR3 is TGTGCCAGCAGTTACGCGGGACAGGGTACCTACGAGCAGTACTTC. It translates to CASSYAGQGTYEQYF.

The chain links TRBV6-5 to TRBJ2-3; TRBD2 matches at 8 bases. CDR1 is MNHEY, CDR2 SVGAGI, per germline. J lost 0 bases, V lost 2 bases, and 4 bases had no gene match. This CDR3 region has 16 residues. CDR3 amino acids: CASSYLAGGSTDTQYF. The CDR3 DNA reads as TGTGCCAGCAGTTACCTAGCGGGTGGGAGCACAGATACGCAGTATTTT.

The gene calls are TRBV5-1 and TRBJ1-6; possibly TRBD1 for D (5 bases). This CDR3 has 16 residues. From germline, CDR1 is SGHRS and CDR2 YFSETQ. Trimming left V 1 base short and J 9 bases short, with 17 bases between. The CDR3 DNA sequence: TGCGCCAGCAGCTTGTTGGGTGGGCAGGGCAGTTCACCCCTCCACTTT. Translating gives CASSLLGGQGSSPLHF.

The CDR3 DNA follows: TGCGCCAGCAGCTTGTCTGGGACAGCCTCCTACAATGAGCAGTTCTTC. It specifies CASSLSGTASYNEQFF. The chain employs TRBV5-1 and TRBJ2-1, with 7 bases lining up with TRBD1. Losses at the gene ends were 1 base for V and 0 bases for J; bases not matched to a gene: 4. This CDR3 region has 16 residues. The germline gives CDR1 SGHRS, CDR2 YFSETQ. The full variable domain, its missing parts supplied by reference TRBV5-1 and TRBJ2-1, is KAGVTQTPRYLIKTRGQQVTLSCSPISGHRSVSWYQQTPGQGLQFLFEYFSETQRNKGNFPGRFSGRQFSNSRSEMNVSTLELGDSALYLCASSLSGTASYNEQFFGPGTRLTVL.

The V and J genes are TRBV10-3 and TRBJ1-2, with a weak D call TRBD1 (6 bases). The CDR3 contains 16 residues. Trimming cost V 4 bases and J 4 bases, with 19 bases left between them. Germline lookup yields CDR1 ENHRY and CDR2 SYGVKD. This CDR3 reads CAISGPQGRDPYGYTF. The CDR3, as DNA: TGTGCCATCAGTGGTCCCCAGGGGCGTGACCCCTATGGCTACACCTTC.

This chain uses TRBV9 with TRBJ1-1, with D uncertain. V lost 1 base and J lost 4, with 14 bases in between. The CDR3 consists of 15 residues. The germline V gene encodes CDR1 SGDLS and CDR2 YYNGEE. CDR3 bases: TGTGCCAGCAGCGTATACGACGACTATGGCACTGAAGCTTTCTTT. Encoded protein: CASSVYDDYGTEAFF. The full variable domain, with the rest looked up from reference TRBV9 and TRBJ1-1, is DSGVTQTPKHLITATGQRVTLRCSPRSGDLSVYWYQQSLDQGLQFLIQYYNGEERAKGNILERFSAQQFPDLHSELNLSSLELGDSALYFCASSVYDDYGTEAFFGQGTRLTVV.

This chain links TRBV27 with TRBJ1-1; a possible D gene is TRBD1 (5 bases). This CDR3 is 15 amino acids long. V shed 1 base and J shed 2 bases, with 11 bases lying between them. Per the germline V gene, CDR1 is MNHEY and CDR2 is SMNVEV (reference sequence). This CDR3 is CASSLYGGVNTEAFF. For the CDR3, the DNA is TGTGCCAGCAGTTTATATGGGGGGGTTAACACTGAAGCTTTCTTT.

In its sample, this clone was seen once. The chain's CDR3 is CASRTFGAGVGYTF. DNA of the CDR3: TGTGCCAGCAGGACGTTTGGGGCAGGGGTTGGCTACACCTTC. This chain connects TRBV13 to TRBJ1-2; D is possibly TRBD1 (6 bases). Germline loops: CDR1 PRHDT, CDR2 FYEKMQ (reference sequence). The length of the CDR3 is 14 residues. Trimming took off 6 bases at V and 7 bases at J, with 18 bases between the two ends.

This sequence joins TRBV10-3 and TRBJ1-2, with D tentatively TRBD1 (6 bases). Looked up from germline, CDR1 is ENHRY and CDR2 is SYGVKD. The CDR3 is made up of 13 amino acids. V lost 3 bases and J lost 4, with 9 bases in between. The CDR3 reads CAISDGQLYGYTF. The CDR3, as DNA: TGTGCCATCAGTGACGGACAGCTCTATGGCTACACCTTC.

J is TRBJ1-1 and V is TRBV6-5; D call uncertain. Germline values: CDR1 MNHEY, CDR2 SVGAGI. Between the trimmed V and J ends, which lost 2 bases and 1 base, there was a span of 8 bases. This CDR3 region has 14 residues. The CDR3 here is CASSYQEGNTEAFF. In DNA, the CDR3 is TGTGCCAGCAGTTACCAGGAGGGGAACACTGAAGCTTTCTTT.

This rearrangement joins TRBV2 to TRBJ2-5, with a tentative D call TRBD2 (7 bases). Trimming took 6 bases from V and 1 from J, leaving 15 bases between them. Germline V gene lookup returns CDR1 SNHLY and CDR2 FYNNEI. This CDR3 contains 15 residues. CDR3 DNA: TGTGCCAGCAGGGACCTGGGGGGGGCCCAAGAGACCCAGTACTTC. Protein product: CASRDLGGAQETQYF. Full variable domain (missing parts from reference TRBV2 and TRBJ2-5): EPEVTQTPSHQVTQMGQEVILRCVPISNHLYFYWYRQILGQKVEFLVSFYNNEISEKSEIFDDQFSVERPDGSNFTLKIRSTKLEDSAMYFCASRDLGGAQETQYFGPGTRLLVL.

The rearrangement links TRBV19 to TRBJ2-1; TRBD1 agrees at 7 bases. The germline V gene encodes CDR1 LNHDA and CDR2 SQIVND (reference sequence). The ends lost 5 bases at V and 2 bases at J; junction bases unmatched: 9. The CDR3 runs 16 residues. CDR3 nucleotides: TGTGCCAGTAGTTCCAGGGGACAGAACCCCTACAATGAGCAGTTCTTC. Translating it yields CASSSRGQNPYNEQFF.

The rearrangement joins TRBV11-2 to TRBJ2-1, with 10 nucleotides matching TRBD2. Germline CDR1 SGHAT, CDR2 FQNNGV. This CDR3 is built from 15 residues. Trimming at V came to 4 bases and at J to 10 bases, leaving 10 bases not matched to a gene. CDR3 region: CASSSILAGFGEQFF. In DNA form, the CDR3 reads TGTGCCAGCAGCTCCATACTAGCGGGATTTGGAGAGCAGTTCTTC.

The chain carries TRBV27 and TRBJ1-6, with a weak D call TRBD1 (5 bases). The ends were cut back, 0 bases at V and 0 bases at J, with 12 bases in the middle. Germline V gene sequence: CDR1 MNHEY, CDR2 SMNVEV (reference sequence). The CDR3 totals 18 residues. CDR3 sequence reads: CASSLSGTPSSYNSPLHF. DNA for the CDR3: TGTGCCAGCAGTTTATCGGGGACTCCGAGCTCCTATAATTCACCCCTCCACTTT.

J is TRBJ2-1 and V is TRBV5-1, with 10 bases identical to TRBD2. The CDR3 sequence is 16 residues long. Germline-derived CDR1 and CDR2 are SGHRS and YFSETQ. Trimming removed 4 bases from V and 4 bases from J; junction bases left unmatched: 8. The CDR3 is CASSASGTSEYNEQFF. The CDR3 DNA reads as TGCGCCAGCAGCGCTTCCGGGACTAGCGAATACAATGAGCAGTTCTTC.

The chain links TRBV15 to TRBJ1-4; D uncertain. Germline CDR1 and CDR2: LNHNV and YYDKDF (reference sequence). V lost 1 base and J 6 bases, leaving 9 bases between the germline ends. There are 14 residues in the CDR3. CDR3 protein: CATSRGAVDEKLFF. The CDR3 coding sequence is TGTGCCACCAGCAGAGGGGCTGTAGATGAAAAACTGTTTTTT.

This clone was counted a single time. The chain recombines TRBV7-9 with TRBJ2-2, with D possibly matching TRBD2 (7 bases). CDR3 length equals 15 residues. The germline CDR1 and CDR2 sequences are SEHNR and FQNEAQ (reference sequence). V was cut by 5 bases and J by 5 bases, with 15 bases left in between. CDR3 amino acids: CASSLGGPRTGELFF. CDR3 nucleotides: TGTGCCAGCAGCCTGGGGGGGCCGAGGACCGGGGAGCTGTTTTTT.

This clone was recorded once. The rearrangement links TRBV9 to TRBJ2-3; D uncertain. The CDR3 is 16 amino acids. V was cut by 2 bases and J by 2 bases, with 15 bases left in between. From germline, CDR1 is SGDLS and CDR2 YYNGEE. The CDR3 loop is CASSVKSSPPTDTQYF. The CDR3 DNA sequence: TGTGCCAGCAGCGTCAAATCGAGCCCCCCCACAGATACGCAGTATTTT.